This TCR beta chain was documented in a study of cytomegalovirus exposure and HLA in healthy donors. Per germline, CDR1 SGHVS and CDR2 FQNEAQ. The J segment lost 9 bases and the V segment lost 1 base, leaving 6 bases of the junction unmatched. The CDR3 totals 14 residues. A multiplex PCR was run with 60 Vbeta primers and 13 Jbeta primers. Sequencing used immunoSEQ multiplex PCR; TCRdb keeps in-frame clones, though not all of them. This sample has some 120,000 clones; around 80% occur once, and the top ten carry around 0.24%. Study results and caveats: Being indistinguishable, some V segments were excluded, TRBV6-2 and TRBV6-3 among them. In a later analysis, TCR association rates varied by HLA locus: DRB1 most, HLA-C fewest.

This clone has just a few counts. Its antigen is undetermined. This chain links TRBV7-8 with TRBJ2-1; TRBD1 aligns across 7 bases. Sequencing was carried out using PBMCs. The source of this sequence is a man over 45 in good health and CMV-seronegative. DNA of the CDR3: TGTGCCAGCAGCTTAGACAGGGGACAAGCTGAGCAGTTCTTC. This sequence encodes CASSLDRGQAEQFF. The full variable domain, rest sourced from reference TRBV7-8 and TRBJ2-1, is GAGVSQSPRYKVAKRGQDVALRCDPISGHVSLFWYQQALGQGPEFLTYFQNEAQLDKSGLPSDRFFAERPEGSVSTLKIQRTQQEDSAVYLCASSLDRGQAEQFFGPGTRLTVL.